One sample yielded the 7 T cell receptor beta chains listed below, sequenced in a study of blood T cell repertoires in COVID-19. The data were produced by immunoSEQ multiplex PCR, yet TCRdb's version contains in-frame clones alone and is incomplete. The sample carries 200,000 to 250,000 clones, around 86% recorded once. The sample taken for sequencing was peripheral blood. These receptors all come from a man in his sixties who had recovered from COVID-19.

This clone was picked up a small number of times. The genes are TRBV5-4 and TRBJ1-6; maybe TRBD1 (6 bases). CDR1 SGHNT and CDR2 YYREEE come from the germline V gene (reference sequence). V was cut by 2 bases and J by 9 bases, with 12 bases left in between. CDR3 length equals 14 residues. The CDR3 here is CASSFTKDSSPLHF. In DNA form, the CDR3 reads TGTGCCAGCAGCTTCACGAAGGACAGTTCACCCCTCCACTTT.

The V gene is TRBV27, the J gene TRBJ2-7; perhaps TRBD1 as D (5 bases). The germline V gene has CDR1 MNHEY and CDR2 SMNVEV (reference sequence). The CDR3 totals 18 residues. Trimming pared 3 bases from V and 2 bases from J, leaving 23 bases between. CDR3 loop: CASSFRLQGAPYPYEQYF. CDR3 coding DNA: TGTGCCAGCAGTTTCCGGCTCCAAGGGGCCCCCTATCCCTACGAGCAGTACTTC.

The chain uses TRBV3-1 (or the pseudogene TRBV3-2) and TRBJ1-4, with D possibly matching TRBD1 (6 bases). The CDR3 has 14 residues. V was shortened by 5 bases and J by 3 bases, with 10 bases between the two germline ends. Germline-derived CDR1 and CDR2 are LGHDT and YNNKEL (reference sequence). The CDR3 bases are TGTGCCAGCAGCTCACGGACAGCTAATGAAAAACTGTTTTTT. Translation: CASSSRTANEKLFF.

The gene calls are TRBV20-1 and TRBJ2-7, with 11 bases lining up with TRBD1. The CDR3 spans 17 residues. V was pared by 3 bases and J by 1 base, with 11 bases of the junction left unmatched. Per the germline V gene, CDR1 is DFQATT and CDR2 is SNEGSKA (reference sequence). CDR3 DNA: TGCAGTGCTAGTCCTAGGACAGGGGGCCCCTCTTCCTACGAGCAGTACTTC. This translates into CSASPRTGGPSSYEQYF.

The gene calls are TRBV6-2 or TRBV6-3 and TRBJ2-3; no clear D gene. Trimming took 4 bases from V and 1 from J, leaving 6 bases between them. CDR1 is MNHEY, CDR2 SVGEGT, per germline. The CDR3 contains 13 residues. CDR3 loop: CASSFLGTDTQYF. CDR3 sequence (DNA): TGTGCCAGCAGTTTCCTAGGCACAGATACGCAGTATTTT.

This chain uses TRBV4-2 with TRBJ2-3; tentatively, D is TRBD2 (5 bases). There are 13 residues in the CDR3. Trimming removed 5 bases at V and 5 bases at J, with 11 bases between. Germline CDR1 is LGHNA and CDR2 is YNFKEQ. The chain's CDR3 is CASSTSEGDTQYF. DNA for the CDR3: TGTGCCAGCAGCACCAGCGAGGGAGATACGCAGTATTTT.

The V gene is TRBV20-1, the J gene TRBJ1-1, with 7 bases fitting TRBD1. CDR3 length equals 11 residues. Germline assignment: CDR1 DFQATT and CDR2 SNEGSKA (reference sequence). CDR3 DNA: TGCAGGGTGGCAGGGGGCACTGAAGCTTTCTTT. Translation gives CRVAGGTEAFF.